This T cell receptor beta chain emerged from a study of OX40 agonist ivuxolimab in advanced cancers. Only one count was recorded for this clone. V lost 4 bases and J lost 8, with 26 bases in between. The germline V gene has CDR1 LGHNA and CDR2 YNFKEQ. The CDR3 totals 17 residues. The repertoire was sequenced with immunoSEQ multiplex PCR; TCRdb's copy has only in-frame clones and lacks some. In the table there are about 70,000 clones, about 82% of which are singletons. Material: CD4+ or CD8+ T cells sorted from blood, obtained in a trial of the OX40 agonist ivuxolimab. This TCR derives from an adult with an advanced solid tumor such as melanoma, head and neck, liver or kidney cancer. The chain recombines TRBV4-2 with TRBJ1-2, with D tentatively TRBD1 (5 bases). In DNA form, the CDR3 reads TGTGCCAGCAGCCCTCGTATCGTTAGGGACCCGGGTCAAGGCTACACCTTC. It yields the protein CASSPRIVRDPGQGYTF.